Following are 2 T cell receptor beta chains from one sample sequenced in a study of blood T cell repertoires in COVID-19. Clones were read by immunoSEQ multiplex PCR, and TCRdb kept only the in-frame ones, dropping some. The sample includes roughly 43,000 clones, roughly 85% of them seen just once. Sequenced sample: peripheral blood. The source of these receptors is a woman between 65 and 79 years old with acute or convalescent COVID-19.

This chain links TRBV5-1 with TRBJ2-5; D not certain. Germline values: CDR1 SGHRS, CDR2 YFSETQ. V dropped 4 bases and J dropped 0 bases, with 16 bases sitting between them. The CDR3 totals 16 residues. In DNA form, the CDR3 reads TGCGCCAGCAGCCCTGGGCCCGAGAAGGACCAAGAGACCCAGTACTTC. Translation: CASSPGPEKDQETQYF. Full variable domain (outside the CDR3, taken from reference TRBV5-1 and TRBJ2-5): KAGVTQTPRYLIKTRGQQVTLSCSPISGHRSVSWYQQTPGQGLQFLFEYFSETQRNKGNFPGRFSGRQFSNSRSEMNVSTLELGDSALYLCASSPGPEKDQETQYFGPGTRLLVL.

This rearrangement joins TRBV24-1 to TRBJ2-1; 7 bases are shared with TRBD2. CDR3 length equals 17 residues. V shed 2 bases and J 0 bases; nucleotides not matched to a gene: 6. The germline V gene has CDR1 KGHDR and CDR2 SFDVKD. CDR3: CATSDSLRGSSYNEQFF. CDR3 coding DNA: TGTGCCACCAGTGATTCCCTTCGCGGGAGCTCCTACAATGAGCAGTTCTTC.